These T cell receptor beta chains were read from a single sample in a study of T cell repertoires in aging, cancer and after chemotherapy. TCRdb analysed the multiplex PCR reads with MiXCR anew, one entry per CDR3 protein. Among 650 to 800 distinct CDR3 sequences listed, roughly 72% were seen once. The specimen sequenced was blood. Source of these receptors: a human donor with a blood cancer. Both conserved end residues are part of each CDR3. D genes are given only for firm matches. Clone size, where shown, is once, few, many, or a class for clones that have expanded.

d_call	clone_size	v_call	j_call	cdr3_nt	cdr3_aa
TRBD1	-	TRBV7-9	TRBJ1-2	TGTGCCCTGGAGACGGGGACAGGGACCTACACCTTC	CALETGTGTYTF
-	-	TRBV29-1	TRBJ1-2	TGCAGCGTCGTTAAGGGGCATGGCTACACCTTC	CSVVKGHGYTF
TRBD1	large	TRBV7-9	TRBJ1-4	TGTGCCAGCAGCCTGAATGTGGGACAGTCAAATGAAAAACTGTTTTTT	CASSLNVGQSNEKLFF
-	few	TRBV5-4	TRBJ1-2	TGTGCCAGCAGCTTGAGGCAGGGCGACTATGGCTACACCTTC	CASSLRQGDYGYTF
-	-	TRBV11-1	TRBJ2-7	TGTGCCAGCAGCCCCTTGCCGGCCCTCCCCTACGAGCAGTACTTC	CASSPLPALPYEQYF
TRBD1	-	TRBV27	TRBJ1-1	TGTGCCAGCAGTTTAGGGACAGGGGGCAAGACTGAAGCTTTCTTT	CASSLGTGGKTEAFF
TRBD1	-	TRBV5-1	TRBJ2-1	TGCGCCAGACGGACAGGTTTTGCTTTCTTC	CARRTGFAFF
-	-	TRBV6-5	TRBJ2-7	TGTGCCAGCAGTTACCTACCTGGGGGCTACGAGCAGTACTTC	CASSYLPGGYEQYF
TRBD1	-	TRBV6-1	TRBJ2-5	TGTGCCAGCAGTGGCAGGGGGCAAGTCAGTGAGACCCAGTACTTC	CASSGRGQVSETQYF
-	-	TRBV5-6	TRBJ1-6	TGTGCCAGCAGCCCCGACAGCCCCTATTCACCCCTCCACTTT	CASSPDSPYSPLHF
TRBD2	-	TRBV30	TRBJ2-3	TGTGCCTGGAGACTAGCGGGGGCGGCAGATACGCAGTATTTT	CAWRLAGAADTQYF
-	-	TRBV19	TRBJ2-7	TGTGCCAGCAGCGCTACCCGGACAGCCTCCTACGAGCAGTACTTC	CASSATRTASYEQYF
-	-	TRBV6-5	TRBJ1-5	TGTGCCAGCAGCTTTCGGGACGGTGGAAGGCCTAATCAGCCCCAGCATTTT	CASSFRDGGRPNQPQHF
-	-	TRBV5-1	TRBJ1-1	TGCGCCAGCAGCTTGGAGACAGCGATCACTGAAGCTTTCTTT	CASSLETAITEAFF
TRBD2	-	TRBV6-5	TRBJ2-1	TGTGCCAGCAGTTACACGGGAGGGGACTCTGAGCAGTTCTTC	CASSYTGGDSEQFF
-	-	TRBV12-3/TRBV12-4	TRBJ2-1	TGTGCCAGCACCAGGAAAGAGGGTGAGCAGTTCTTC	CASTRKEGEQFF
TRBD1	-	TRBV6-5	TRBJ1-2	TGTGCCAGCAGTCAAACTGACAGGGGGCTAAACTATGGCTACACCTTC	CASSQTDRGLNYGYTF
TRBD1	-	TRBV7-4	TRBJ1-2	TGTGCCAGCACCCACGGGACAGGGGTCTATGGCTACACCTTC	CASTHGTGVYGYTF
-	-	TRBV18	TRBJ1-3	TGTGCCAGCTCACCGACAACTGTTATCTCTGGAAACACCATATATTTT	CASSPTTVISGNTIYF
TRBD1	-	TRBV5-4	TRBJ1-3	TGTGCCAGCAGCCAAGAGGGACAGGGACTATACACCATATATTTT	CASSQEGQGLYTIYF
TRBD1	-	TRBV27	TRBJ1-6	TGTGCCAGCAGTGAGGACAGGTACTCACCCCTCCACTTT	CASSEDRYSPLHF
TRBD1	-	TRBV7-3	TRBJ1-2	TGTGCCAGCAGCTCATACAGGGGTACGGATGGCTACACCTTC	CASSSYRGTDGYTF
-	large	TRBV7-2	TRBJ1-2	TGTGCCAGCAGCTCGGGACAATTTGGCTACACCTTC	CASSSGQFGYTF
TRBD1	medium-sized	TRBV7-2	TRBJ2-2	TGTGCCAGCAGCGTTAGCCCGACAGGGTTCACCGGGGAGCTGTTTTTT	CASSVSPTGFTGELFF
TRBD1	-	TRBV6-5	TRBJ1-2	TGTGCCAGCAGCGGGACAGGGACATATGGCTACACCTTC	CASSGTGTYGYTF
TRBD2	-	TRBV20-1	TRBJ2-5	TGCAGTGCTAGTAGGTCTAGCGGACAAGAGACCCAGTACTTC	CSASRSSGQETQYF
-	-	TRBV6-2/TRBV6-3	TRBJ2-5	TGTGCCAGCAGCATAGTGGGGGACAAAGAGACCCAGTACTTC	CASSIVGDKETQYF
TRBD1	-	TRBV6-1	TRBJ1-1	TGTGCCAGCAGTGGACTGCCCAACTCGGACAGGCTCACTGAAGCTTTCTTT	CASSGLPNSDRLTEAFF
TRBD2	-	TRBV6-5	TRBJ2-3	TGTGCCAGCAGCGGGACTAGGGCCGATACGCAGTATTTT	CASSGTRADTQYF
TRBD1	-	TRBV30	TRBJ2-3	TGTGCCTGGGGGGAACTGACAGGGGTCTACACAGATACGCAGTATTTT	CAWGELTGVYTDTQYF
TRBD1	-	TRBV30	TRBJ1-2	TGTGCCTGGACCGTGCCCCGGACAGGTCCAATCTATGGCTACACCTTC	CAWTVPRTGPIYGYTF
-	-	TRBV27	TRBJ1-5	TGTGCCAGCAGTTTATCCACGGGGGGCAATCAGCCCCAGCATTTT	CASSLSTGGNQPQHF